Below, 24 T cell receptor beta chains from the same sample are listed, as sequenced in a study of T-cell memory formation after mild COVID-19. From the 5' RACE reads, TCRdb called clonotypes with MiXCR, one entry per CDR3 protein. The sample lists fewer than 450,000 distinct CDR3 sequences, 20% to 25% seen once, with about 8.7% in the top ten. The sequenced material came from PBMCs or a T cell subset sorted from them (not recorded which). The receptors originated from an adult woman who had mild COVID-19 (a few samples of this study predate the infection). Cell type and time point are not known.

V is TRBV5-1 and J is TRBJ2-7; 7 bases fit TRBD1. Trimming cost V 3 bases and J 6 bases; bases outside gene matches: 18. Germline CDR1 and CDR2: SGHRS and YFSETQ. The length of the CDR3 is 17 residues. The CDR3 is CASSWETGAPRVGEQYF. As DNA, the CDR3 is TGCGCCAGCAGCTGGGAAACAGGGGCCCCTCGGGTCGGCGAGCAGTACTTC.

The chain is built from TRBV28 and TRBJ1-2; D is perhaps TRBD1 (5 bases). The length of the CDR3 is 14 residues. V lost 3 bases, J lost 8 bases, and 16 bases lay in between. Germline CDR1 MDHEN, CDR2 SYDVKM. CDR3 protein: CASSLGRVLRGYTF. CDR3 coding DNA: TGTGCCAGCAGTTTGGGCAGGGTACTAAGGGGCTACACCTTC.

This chain links TRBV7-2 with TRBJ1-2, with TRBD1 as a possible D gene (5 bases). Trimming took off 5 bases at V and 6 bases at J, with 19 bases between the two ends. The CDR3 contains 15 residues. Germline V gives CDR1 SGHTA, CDR2 FQGNSA. CDR3 bases: TGTGCCAGCAGCCGACGGACCGCCCGGGGCAATGGCTACACCTTC. Translation gives CASSRRTARGNGYTF. Looking up the rest from reference TRBV7-2 and TRBJ1-2 gives the full variable domain: GAGVSQSPSNKVTEKGKDVELRCDPISGHTALYWYRQSLGQGLEFLIYFQGNSAPDKSGLPSDRFSAERTGGSVSTLTIQRTQQEDSAVYLCASSRRTARGNGYTFGSGTRLTVV.

This clonotype was observed a handful of times. This rearrangement joins TRBV4-1 to TRBJ2-5; TRBD2 matches 8 bases. Germline V lookup: CDR1 MGHRA, CDR2 YSYEKL. The CDR3 contains 17 residues. V lost 4 bases, J lost 5 bases, and 15 bases stayed unmatched. The CDR3 sequence is CASSPGLAGTPGETQYF. The CDR3 DNA sequence: TGCGCCAGCAGCCCGGGTTTAGCGGGGACCCCGGGGGAGACCCAGTACTTC.

This clonotype appeared a few times. This chain joins TRBV15 and TRBJ2-7, with D unclear. Germline-derived CDR1 and CDR2 are LNHNV and YYDKDF (reference sequence). The V end was cut by 1 base, the J end by 3 bases, with 10 bases between. The CDR3 contains 14 residues. CDR3: CATSRVGRDYEQYF. The CDR3 coding sequence is TGTGCCACCAGCAGAGTCGGCAGAGACTACGAGCAGTACTTC.

This clonotype showed up just a few times. The rearrangement links TRBV7-6 to TRBJ1-2; weak D call: TRBD1 (5 bases). This CDR3 is 14 amino acids long. V was shortened by 6 bases and J by 3 bases, with 14 bases between the two germline ends. Germline V gene data show CDR1 as SGHVS and CDR2 as FNYEAQ. The CDR3 here is CASSPTETYYGYTF. Written as DNA, the CDR3 is TGTGCCAGCAGTCCGACAGAGACTTACTATGGCTACACCTTC.

This chain links TRBV20-1 with TRBJ2-7, with 7 nucleotides matching TRBD1. The V gene end was trimmed by 0 bases and the J gene end by 0 bases; junction bases not matched to a gene: 5. There are 15 residues in the CDR3. Germline CDR1 and CDR2: DFQATT and SNEGSKA (reference sequence). As DNA, the CDR3 is TGCAGTGCTAGAGACCTACAGGGGCCCTCCTACGAGCAGTACTTC. Translated: CSARDLQGPSYEQYF.

This clonotype was seen a few times. The chain is built from TRBV20-1 and TRBJ1-5; D possibly corresponds to TRBD1 (6 bases). The CDR3 is 14 amino acids. Germline V gene sequence: CDR1 DFQATT, CDR2 SNEGSKA (reference sequence). Trimming removed 0 bases at V and 9 bases at J, with 15 bases between. This chain's CDR3 is CSARDGQGTGPQHF. DNA of the CDR3: TGCAGTGCTAGAGATGGTCAGGGGACTGGGCCCCAGCATTTT.

This rearrangement joins TRBV25-1 to TRBJ1-4; 10 nucleotides match TRBD1. The CDR3 is made up of 15 amino acids. Germline V gives CDR1 MGHDK, CDR2 SYGVNS. J gave up 7 bases and V 3 bases, and 5 bases lay outside the gene matches. This CDR3 reads CASSDVRTGGEKLFF. Here the CDR3 DNA reads TGTGCCAGCAGTGATGTGCGGACAGGGGGTGAAAAACTGTTTTTT.

This clonotype has more than one count but fewer than ten. J is TRBJ2-1 and V is TRBV29-1; D not certain. Germline V gives CDR1 SQVTM, CDR2 ANQGSEA. Trimming shortened V by 4 bases and J by 2 bases, and 12 bases separated the two germline ends. The CDR3 runs to 14 residues. The CDR3 loop is CSVAGRLAYNEQFF. The CDR3 bases are TGCAGCGTTGCCGGCAGGTTAGCCTACAATGAGCAGTTCTTC.

The chain couples TRBV11-3 to TRBJ2-3; TRBD2 aligns across 14 bases. The germline CDR1 and CDR2 sequences are SGHNT and YENEEA. V shed 5 bases and J 1 base; nucleotides not matched to a gene: 11. This CDR3 comprises 19 residues. The CDR3 loop reads CASSLKGLAGVGGTDTQYF. The DNA for the CDR3 is TGTGCCAGCAGCCTAAAGGGACTAGCGGGAGTCGGGGGCACAGATACGCAGTATTTT.

This clonotype showed up just once. The chain couples TRBV11-3 to TRBJ1-1; unclear D gene. Per the germline V gene, CDR1 is SGHNT and CDR2 is YENEEA. The CDR3 sequence is 16 residues long. The ends were cut back, 4 bases at V and 0 bases at J, with 15 bases in the middle. CDR3 in amino acids: CASSSRRGEMNTEAFF. CDR3 nucleotide sequence: TGTGCCAGCAGCTCCCGTCGAGGAGAGATGAACACTGAAGCTTTCTTT.

This clonotype came up many times. The gene calls are TRBV5-1 and TRBJ2-5; D is undetermined. The CDR3 covers 12 residues. V was shortened by 5 bases and J by 2 bases, with 7 bases between the two germline ends. Looked up from germline, CDR1 is SGHRS and CDR2 is YFSETQ. In DNA, the CDR3 is TGCGCCAGCAGTGCAGTTCAAGAGACCCAGTACTTC. It specifies CASSAVQETQYF.

This chain connects TRBV19 to TRBJ2-5; 9 bases match TRBD2. The CDR3 extends over 14 amino acids. Germline V lookup: CDR1 LNHDA, CDR2 SQIVND (reference sequence). J was trimmed by 7 bases and V by 5 bases; bases with no gene match: 8. The CDR3 DNA sequence: TGTGCCAGTAGTGACCCGGGACTAGCTCGGACCCAGTACTTC. Translation: CASSDPGLARTQYF.

The genes are TRBV12-3 or TRBV12-4 and TRBJ2-1; 10 nucleotides agree with TRBD2. This CDR3 comprises 13 residues. V lost 5 bases to trimming and J lost 7 bases; unmatched junction nucleotides: 2. The CDR3 here is CASSVTSGNEQFF. CDR3 coding DNA: TGTGCCAGCAGTGTGACTAGCGGGAATGAGCAGTTCTTC.

The chain carries TRBV20-1 and TRBJ2-7; the D is unclear. Per the germline V gene, CDR1 is DFQATT and CDR2 is SNEGSKA (reference sequence). Trimming left V 0 bases short and J 2 bases short, with 11 bases between. There are 14 residues in the CDR3. CDR3 region: CSARDRRAPYEQYF. The CDR3 nucleotides read TGCAGTGCTAGAGATCGAAGGGCCCCCTACGAGCAGTACTTC.

The genes are TRBV4-3 and TRBJ1-6; D is uncertain. Trimming took off 4 bases at V and 7 bases at J, with 8 bases between the two ends. The CDR3 has 13 amino acids. CDR1 and CDR2 from the germline V gene are LGHNA and YSLEER. CDR3 in amino acids: CASSRDINSPLHF. The CDR3 region has the DNA TGCGCCAGCAGCCGAGACATAAATTCACCCCTCCACTTT.

The chain recombines TRBV4-2 with TRBJ1-1; the match to TRBD1 covers 7 bases. The CDR3 spans 15 residues. In germline, CDR1 is LGHNA, CDR2 YNFKEQ. With V trimmed by 4 bases and J by 0 bases, 5 bases remained unmatched. Here the CDR3 DNA reads TGTGCCAGCAGCCGCGAGGGACAGCTGAACACTGAAGCTTTCTTT. The encoded protein is CASSREGQLNTEAFF.

The V call is TRBV7-9, the J call TRBJ1-2; D is possibly TRBD1 (6 bases). The CDR3 has 13 residues. The V gene lost 4 bases and the J gene lost 4 bases, with 10 bases spanning the gap. Germline loops: CDR1 SEHNR, CDR2 FQNEAQ (reference sequence). The CDR3 is CASSSRGGYGYTF. CDR3 coding DNA: TGTGCCAGCAGCTCCAGGGGTGGCTATGGCTACACCTTC.

V and J are TRBV7-2 and TRBJ2-7; 12 bases agree with TRBD2. The V segment lost 5 bases and the J segment 3 bases; nucleotides outside the gene matches: 5. The CDR3 sequence is 15 residues long. Germline loops: CDR1 SGHTA, CDR2 FQGNSA. For the CDR3, the DNA is TGTGCCAGCAGCCGTCTAGCGGGAGGGGTCTACGAGCAGTACTTC. This translates into CASSRLAGGVYEQYF.

The table lists this clonotype with a few counts. The genes are TRBV12-3 or TRBV12-4 and TRBJ1-2; D unresolved. V was clipped by 8 bases and J by 2 bases, with 9 bases between them. CDR3 length: 12 residues. CDR3 region: CASRGENYGYTF. The CDR3 nucleotides read TGTGCCAGCCGGGGAGAGAACTATGGCTACACCTTC.

This clonotype was recorded a few times. The genes are TRBV24-1 and TRBJ1-4, with D perhaps TRBD1 (6 bases). Looked up from germline, CDR1 is KGHDR and CDR2 is SFDVKD. The length of the CDR3 is 12 residues. Trimming stripped 12 bases from V and 4 bases from J, with 11 bases between. The CDR3 is CAVRDINEKLFF. The CDR3 DNA reads as TGTGCCGTCCGGGACATTAATGAAAAACTGTTTTTT.

The CDR3 DNA sequence: TGCGCCAGCAGCGGGGGATCCGAGACCCAGTACTTC. Residues: CASSGGSETQYF. This chain uses TRBV5-1 with TRBJ2-5; D is tentatively TRBD1 or TRBD2 (5 bases each). Trimming removed 4 bases at V and 5 bases at J, with 9 bases between. Germline lookup yields CDR1 SGHRS and CDR2 YFSETQ. The CDR3 runs to 12 residues.

The chain couples TRBV5-1 to TRBJ2-7, with a possible D match to TRBD1 (6 bases). The V end lost 4 bases, the J end lost 2 bases, and 16 bases lay between the germline ends. The germline CDR1 and CDR2 sequences are SGHRS and YFSETQ. The CDR3 is made up of 15 amino acids. The CDR3 loop reads CASSLFTGNTYEQYF. The CDR3 nucleotides read TGCGCCAGCAGCCTATTTACAGGGAACACCTACGAGCAGTACTTC.